In its sample, the clone carrying this T cell receptor beta chain was seen many times. The entry originates in a study of T cells in Graves' hyperthyroidism and ophthalmopathy. Germline CDR1 reads MDHEN; CDR2 reads SYDVKM. Trimming cost V 3 bases and J 4 bases, with 21 bases left between them. CDR3 length: 17 residues. If no ophthalmopathy progression occurred within 18 months, Graves' hyperthyroidism was stable. Patients aged 18 to 65 with hyperthyroidism were newly diagnosed, with duration under 2 months. There were TCR beta CDR3 regions amplified from RNA transcripts. First-round RT-PCR targeting the TCR CDR3 was performed with the HTBI primer set. Via MiXCR, TCRdb re-called the multiplex PCR reads, giving one row per CDR3 protein. The data contain fewer than 400,000 distinct CDR3 sequences, 25% of them seen just once; the ten biggest clones take up around four fifths.

Material: blood. This sequence originates from a man aged 45-65 years with Graves' hyperthyroidism. The V and J genes are TRBV28 and TRBJ1-1, with D maybe TRBD1 (6 bases). The CDR3 bases are TGTGCCAGCAGTTTTTACCCTTATTCAGGGGTTGGCACTGAAGCTTTCTTT. Its translation: CASSFYPYSGVGTEAFF.